This note documents a single TCR beta chain sequence. The record originates from a study of blood T cell repertoires in COVID-19. The CDR3 contains 19 residues. Sequenced by immunoSEQ multiplex PCR; TCRdb stores in-frame clones only, minus some. The table has 150,000 to 200,000 clones, approximately 80% seen once; the top ten hold 9.1%. The chain carries TRBV21-1 and TRBJ2-7; TRBD1, the D gene given by the table, was not confirmed from the DNA. TRBV21-1 is reported as a pseudogene. This receptor was obtained from a woman over 75 with active or convalescent COVID-19. Sequenced input: peripheral blood. The CDR3 region has the DNA TGTGCCAGCAGCGAACCCCCACAGGGACAGGGAACGGCCTCCTACGAGCAGTACTTC. Its protein is CASSEPPQGQGTASYEQYF.